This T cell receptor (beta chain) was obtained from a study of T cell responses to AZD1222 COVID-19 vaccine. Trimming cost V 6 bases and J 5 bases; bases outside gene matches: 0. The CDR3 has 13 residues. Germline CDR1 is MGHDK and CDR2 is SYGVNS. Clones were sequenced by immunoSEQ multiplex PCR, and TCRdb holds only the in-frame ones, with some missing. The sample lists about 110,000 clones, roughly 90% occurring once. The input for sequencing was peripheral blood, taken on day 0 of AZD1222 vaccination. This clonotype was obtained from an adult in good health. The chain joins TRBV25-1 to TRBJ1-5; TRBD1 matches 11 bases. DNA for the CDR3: TGTGCCAGCAGGGGACAGGGGGATCAGCCCCAGCATTTT. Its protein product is CASRGQGDQPQHF.